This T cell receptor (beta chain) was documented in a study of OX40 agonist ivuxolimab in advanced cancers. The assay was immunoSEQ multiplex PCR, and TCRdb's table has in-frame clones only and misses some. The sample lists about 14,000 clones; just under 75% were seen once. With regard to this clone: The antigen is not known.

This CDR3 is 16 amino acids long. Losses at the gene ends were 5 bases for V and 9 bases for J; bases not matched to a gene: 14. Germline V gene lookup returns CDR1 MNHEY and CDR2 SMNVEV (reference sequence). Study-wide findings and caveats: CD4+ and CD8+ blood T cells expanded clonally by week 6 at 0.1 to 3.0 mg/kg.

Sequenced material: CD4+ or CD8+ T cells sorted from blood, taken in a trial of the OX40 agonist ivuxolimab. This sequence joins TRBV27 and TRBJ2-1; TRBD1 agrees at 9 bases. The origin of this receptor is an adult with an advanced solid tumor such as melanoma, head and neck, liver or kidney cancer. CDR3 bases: TGTGCCAGCAGTACATACGTACAGGGGGCGCCGGGTGAGCAGTTCTTC. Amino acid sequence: CASSTYVQGAPGEQFF.